This T cell receptor beta chain was sequenced in a study of blood T cell repertoires in COVID-19. Study background: COVID-19 samples, acute and convalescent, were from the United States, Italy and Spain. Nucleic acid was either cDNA or gDNA, and it came from T cells, B-cell-depleted T cells, or PBMCs.

The authors' processing: Estimates of nucleated cell counts were drawn from the amplification of reference gene primers. Method: immunoSEQ multiplex PCR; TCRdb's copy keeps in-frame clones and lacks some. The DNA was the basis for D and trimming; V, J and clone size are from that table. The repertoire holds approximately 90,000 clones, with more than 65% as singletons. From germline, CDR1 is MNHEY and CDR2 SVGEGT. This CDR3 spans 16 amino acids. V lost 4 bases to trimming and J lost 2 bases; unmatched junction nucleotides: 7. The receptor was isolated from a man at least 80 years old with active or convalescent COVID-19. The chain combines TRBV6-2 or TRBV6-3 with TRBJ2-5; TRBD2 aligns across 10 bases. Material: peripheral blood. CDR3 coding DNA: TGTGCCAGCAGTTTTGGGAGCGGGGGGGTTCAAGAGACCCAGTACTTC. It codes for CASSFGSGGVQETQYF.